This T cell receptor beta chain was captured in a study of CD8 T cells in ankylosing spondylitis. TCRdb processed the 5' RACE reads anew with MiXCR; each CDR3 protein has one entry. This table has 150,000 to 200,000 distinct CDR3 sequences, about 18% appearing once. V was pared by 4 bases and J by 2 bases, with 2 bases of the junction left unmatched. This CDR3 is built from 13 residues. The germline V gene has CDR1 SQVTM and CDR2 ANQGSEA. The rearrangement uses TRBV29-1 and TRBJ2-3; the match to TRBD1 covers 8 bases. Material for sequencing was blood, either unsorted or a sorted T cell fraction (not recorded which). This sequence originates from a male donor with ankylosing spondylitis or in good health (not recorded which). The CDR3 nucleotides read TGCAGCGTTGGACAGGGGAACACAGATACGCAGTATTTT. This gives the protein CSVGQGNTDTQYF.